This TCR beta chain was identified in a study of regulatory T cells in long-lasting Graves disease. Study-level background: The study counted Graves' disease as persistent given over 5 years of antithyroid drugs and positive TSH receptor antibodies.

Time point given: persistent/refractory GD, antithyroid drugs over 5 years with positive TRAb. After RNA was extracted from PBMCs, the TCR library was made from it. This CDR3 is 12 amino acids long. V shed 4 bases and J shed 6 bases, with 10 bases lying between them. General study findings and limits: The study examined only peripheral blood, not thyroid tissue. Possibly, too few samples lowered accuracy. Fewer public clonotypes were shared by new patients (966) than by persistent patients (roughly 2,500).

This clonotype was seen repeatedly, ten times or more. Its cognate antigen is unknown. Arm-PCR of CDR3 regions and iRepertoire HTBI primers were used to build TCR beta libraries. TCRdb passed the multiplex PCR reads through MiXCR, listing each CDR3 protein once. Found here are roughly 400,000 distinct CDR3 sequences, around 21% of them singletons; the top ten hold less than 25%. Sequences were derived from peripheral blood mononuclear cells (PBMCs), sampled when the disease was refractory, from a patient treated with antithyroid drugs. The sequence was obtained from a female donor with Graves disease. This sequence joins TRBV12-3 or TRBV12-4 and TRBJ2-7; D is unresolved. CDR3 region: CASSWNLGEQYF. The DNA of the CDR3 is TGTGCCAGCAGTTGGAACCTAGGCGAGCAGTACTTC.